This entry lists 20 T cell receptor beta chains sequenced from one sample in a study of Tregs in tolerant kidney transplant recipients. Repertoires were generated with immunoSEQ multiplex PCR, while TCRdb's copy carries only in-frame clones and drops some. The repertoire holds approximately 81,000 clones, around nine tenths seen once, with 1.5% to 2% in the top ten. The nonmyeloablative bone marrow transplants came from related graft donors, with transient mixed chimerism. Sequencing used CD4+ T cells from blood (PBMCs), obtained 24 months after the transplant. These receptors originate from a human patient who received a combined kidney and bone marrow transplant. These T cells may partly come from the graft donor.

The chain has TRBV5-1 and TRBJ2-7; a possible D gene is TRBD1 (6 bases). CDR1 and CDR2 from the germline V gene are SGHRS and YFSETQ. V lost 3 bases and J 0 bases, leaving 10 bases between the germline ends. The CDR3 sequence is 14 residues long. CDR3 residues: CASSSRDNSYEQYF. DNA for the CDR3: TGCGCCAGCAGCTCCCGGGACAACTCCTACGAGCAGTACTTC.

This clone has only a few counts. This sequence joins TRBV27 and TRBJ1-5; D is unclear. Germline V CDR1 and CDR2: MNHEY, SMNVEV (reference sequence). This CDR3 is 13 amino acids long. The V and J ends lost 2 bases and 9 bases respectively, with 11 bases between them. CDR3 DNA: TGTGCCAGCAGTTTAACCCAAAGCCGGCCCCAGCATTTT. As protein: CASSLTQSRPQHF.

The chain joins TRBV7-6 to TRBJ2-5; 14 bases are a match to TRBD2. Looked up from germline, CDR1 is SGHVS and CDR2 is FNYEAQ. This CDR3 has 15 residues. The V gene end was trimmed by 5 bases and the J gene end by 4 bases; junction bases not matched to a gene: 3. Here the CDR3 reads CASSVGLAGGETQYF. Written as DNA, the CDR3 is TGTGCCAGCAGCGTCGGACTAGCGGGGGGAGAGACCCAGTACTTC.

J is TRBJ1-3 and V is TRBV28, with TRBD1 matching 8 bases. Germline values: CDR1 MDHEN, CDR2 SYDVKM. The V and J ends lost 8 bases and 3 bases, in that order; junction bases with no gene match: 0. The CDR3 consists of 12 residues. The CDR3 loop is CASDRGGNTIYF. The CDR3, as DNA: TGTGCCAGCGACAGGGGTGGAAACACCATATATTTT. Together with reference TRBV28 and TRBJ1-3, the CDR3 gives the full variable domain: DVKVTQSSRYLVKRTGEKVFLECVQDMDHENMFWYRQDPGLGLRLIYFSYDVKMKEKGDIPEGYSVSREKKERFSLILESASTNQTSMYLCASDRGGNTIYFGEGSWLTVV.

The chain uses TRBV11-3 and TRBJ1-1; a weak D match, TRBD1 (5 bases). Germline V gene sequence: CDR1 SGHNT, CDR2 YENEEA. CDR3 length: 14 amino acids. The ends were cut back, 5 bases at V and 9 bases at J, with 19 bases in the middle. CDR3 amino acids: CASSPLARALKAFF. The CDR3, as DNA: TGTGCCAGCAGCCCCCTCGCCAGGGCCTTGAAAGCTTTCTTT.

This clone has a single count. The rearrangement joins TRBV7-2 to TRBJ2-2; 10 bases agree with TRBD2. The germline V gene has CDR1 SGHTA and CDR2 FQGNSA. V dropped 5 bases and J dropped 5; count of bases not matched to a gene: 11. The CDR3 has 17 amino acids. Here the CDR3 reads CASSPVRTSGGTGELFF. As DNA, the CDR3 is TGTGCCAGCAGCCCGGTTCGGACTAGCGGAGGAACCGGGGAGCTGTTTTTT.

The chain is built from TRBV9 and TRBJ2-1, with D possibly TRBD1 on 5 matching bases. This CDR3 is 14 amino acids long. Looked up from germline, CDR1 is SGDLS and CDR2 is YYNGEE. V was trimmed by 0 bases and J by 6 bases, leaving 10 bases between them. CDR3 region: CASSVVGQGNEQFF. The CDR3 DNA sequence: TGTGCCAGCAGCGTAGTTGGGCAGGGCAATGAGCAGTTCTTC. Complete variable domain (other parts from reference TRBV9 and TRBJ2-1): DSGVTQTPKHLITATGQRVTLRCSPRSGDLSVYWYQQSLDQGLQFLIQYYNGEERAKGNILERFSAQQFPDLHSELNLSSLELGDSALYFCASSVVGQGNEQFFGPGTRLTVL.

V is TRBV19 and J is TRBJ1-1; D might be TRBD1 (6 bases). Germline assignment: CDR1 LNHDA and CDR2 SQIVND (reference sequence). Between the trimmed V and J ends, which lost 9 bases and 2 bases, there was a span of 13 bases. The CDR3 sequence is 13 residues long. The CDR3, as DNA: TGTGCCAGCAACAGGGATTTTAACACTGAAGCTTTCTTT. It specifies CASNRDFNTEAFF.

The rearrangement links TRBV29-1 to TRBJ2-5; possible D gene TRBD1, 5 bases. This CDR3 contains 13 residues. V was clipped by 3 bases and J by 2 bases, with 10 bases between them. Germline CDR1 is SQVTM and CDR2 is ANQGSEA. Written as DNA, the CDR3 is TGCAGCGTTGATGGGGCCTTTCAAGAGACCCAGTACTTC. Translated: CSVDGAFQETQYF.

The chain links TRBV5-4 to TRBJ2-7; possibly TRBD1 for D (5 bases). Trimming stripped 5 bases from V and 3 bases from J, with 15 bases between. CDR1 is SGHNT and CDR2 is YYREEE in the germline V gene (reference sequence). This CDR3 comprises 14 residues. CDR3 nucleotide sequence: TGTGCCAGCAGTTTTGCCAGGGCCAGCTACGAGCAGTACTTC. Protein: CASSFARASYEQYF.

This chain uses TRBV7-3 with TRBJ1-1; no definite D call. CDR1 SGHTA and CDR2 FQGTGA come from the germline V gene. Trimming cost V 3 bases and J 5 bases, with 10 bases left between them. The CDR3 has 13 amino acids. CDR3 amino acids: CASSFLGGTEAFF. CDR3 nucleotides: TGTGCCAGCAGCTTCCTCGGAGGGACTGAAGCTTTCTTT.

The V gene is TRBV7-7, the J gene TRBJ2-2, with D possibly TRBD1 on 6 matching bases. The CDR3 totals 14 residues. V gave up 8 bases and J gave up 6 bases, with 16 bases separating them. Germline loops: CDR1 SSHAT, CDR2 FNYEAQ (reference sequence). Here the CDR3 reads CASGGSLLPGELFF. The DNA for the CDR3 is TGTGCCAGCGGGGGCTCACTACTTCCCGGGGAGCTGTTTTTT.

V usage is TRBV4-3 and J usage is TRBJ2-5, with 7 bases identical to TRBD2. Trimming cost V 4 bases and J 3 bases; bases outside gene matches: 11. The V gene's germline CDR1 is LGHNA and CDR2 YSLEER. The CDR3 loop spans 16 amino acids. The CDR3 protein is CASSPRIASGEETQYF. In DNA form, the CDR3 reads TGCGCCAGCAGCCCCCGTATCGCTAGCGGTGAAGAGACCCAGTACTTC.

V is TRBV2 and J is TRBJ2-4; the match to TRBD2 covers 7 bases. The CDR3 extends over 15 amino acids. Per germline, CDR1 SNHLY and CDR2 FYNNEI. V lost 6 bases, J lost 0 bases, and 5 bases stayed unmatched. The CDR3, as DNA: TGTGCCAGCAGATCAGCGGGGTTAGCCAAAAACATTCAGTACTTC. It is translated as CASRSAGLAKNIQYF. The variable domain in full, completed from reference TRBV2 and TRBJ2-4, reads EPEVTQTPSHQVTQMGQEVILRCVPISNHLYFYWYRQILGQKVEFLVSFYNNEISEKSEIFDDQFSVERPDGSNFTLKIRSTKLEDSAMYFCASRSAGLAKNIQYFGAGTRLSVL.

The chain uses TRBV7-9 and TRBJ2-6, with 15 bases matching TRBD2. The V gene's germline CDR1 is SEHNR and CDR2 FQNEAQ (reference sequence). The J segment lost 3 bases and the V segment lost 4 bases, leaving 4 bases of the junction unmatched. The CDR3 is made up of 18 amino acids. The CDR3, as DNA: TGTGCCAGCAGCTCGGGACTAGCGGGAGGTGATGGGGCCAACGTCCTGACTTTC. It codes for CASSSGLAGGDGANVLTF.

The chain employs TRBV6-1 and TRBJ2-3, with D possibly matching TRBD2 (5 bases). CDR1 is MNHNS, CDR2 SASEGT, per germline. Trimming took 3 bases from V and 2 from J, leaving 15 bases between them. The CDR3 runs to 16 residues. CDR3: CASSDRTGSNTDTQYF. The CDR3 nucleotides read TGTGCCAGCAGTGATCGGACTGGATCGAACACAGATACGCAGTATTTT.

The rearrangement uses TRBV10-3 and TRBJ2-7; TRBD2 might be the D (6 bases). The CDR3 loop spans 15 amino acids. V dropped 6 bases and J dropped 4 bases, with 19 bases sitting between them. Germline CDR1 reads ENHRY; CDR2 reads SYGVKD. The CDR3 DNA follows: TGTGCCATCAGCCCCTTCCCCGGGAGTGGATACGAGCAGTACTTC. It yields the protein CAISPFPGSGYEQYF.

The CDR3 nucleotides read TGTGCCAGCAGCCTTTACTCGGGGGGGAGCTCCTACAATGAGCAGTTCTTC. This encodes CASSLYSGGSSYNEQFF. The rearrangement uses TRBV4-2 and TRBJ2-1; 8 bases align to TRBD2. This CDR3 has 17 residues. Germline CDR1 and CDR2: LGHNA and YNFKEQ. V was clipped by 4 bases and J by 0 bases; unmatched bases: 8.

The gene calls are TRBV18 and TRBJ1-2, with D possibly matching TRBD1 (5 bases). V was trimmed by 2 bases and J by 1 base, leaving 23 bases between them. Germline V gene lookup returns CDR1 KGHSH and CDR2 LQKENI. The CDR3 is 19 amino acids. CDR3 sequence reads: CASSPDGLTYIRGNYGYTF. The CDR3 DNA reads TGTGCCAGCTCACCAGACGGTCTAACGTATATAAGGGGTAACTATGGCTACACCTTC.

The chain is built from TRBV18 and TRBJ2-1; 11 bases match TRBD2. The CDR3 is made up of 15 amino acids. The V and J ends lost 3 bases and 5 bases, in that order; junction bases with no gene match: 3. Germline V lookup: CDR1 KGHSH, CDR2 LQKENI. The CDR3 DNA is TGTGCCAGCTCACCTAGGGGACTAGCGGACAATGAGCAGTTCTTC. Protein: CASSPRGLADNEQFF.